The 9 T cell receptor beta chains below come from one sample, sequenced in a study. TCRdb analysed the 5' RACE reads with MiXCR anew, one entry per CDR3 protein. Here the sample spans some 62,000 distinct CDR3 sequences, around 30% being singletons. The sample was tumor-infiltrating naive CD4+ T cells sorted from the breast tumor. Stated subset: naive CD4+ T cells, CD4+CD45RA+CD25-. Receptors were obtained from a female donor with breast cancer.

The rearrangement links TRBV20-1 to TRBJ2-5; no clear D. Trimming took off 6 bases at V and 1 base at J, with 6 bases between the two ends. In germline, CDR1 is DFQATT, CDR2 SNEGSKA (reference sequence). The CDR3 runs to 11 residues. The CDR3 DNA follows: TGCAGTGCCAAGGGCCAAGAGACCCAGTACTTC. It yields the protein CSAKGQETQYF.

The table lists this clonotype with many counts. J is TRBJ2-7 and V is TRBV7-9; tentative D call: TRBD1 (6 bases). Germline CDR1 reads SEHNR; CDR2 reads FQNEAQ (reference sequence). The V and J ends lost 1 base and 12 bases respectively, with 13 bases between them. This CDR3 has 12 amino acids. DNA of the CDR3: TGTGCCAGCAGCTTAGATTCCGGGACACGGTACTTC. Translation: CASSLDSGTRYF.

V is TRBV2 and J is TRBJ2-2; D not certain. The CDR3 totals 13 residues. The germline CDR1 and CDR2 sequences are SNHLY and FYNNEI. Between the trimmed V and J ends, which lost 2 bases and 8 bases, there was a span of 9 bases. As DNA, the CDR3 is TGTGCCAGCAGTGAATCAGTCCAAGGGGAGCTGTTTTTT. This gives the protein CASSESVQGELFF.

The CDR3 DNA reads TGTGCCAGCAGCCCAGAGGGGAACACAGATACGCAGTATTTT. It encodes CASSPEGNTDTQYF. The V and J genes are TRBV6-5 and TRBJ2-3, with D perhaps assigned TRBD1 or TRBD2 (5 bases each). Trimming left V 6 bases short and J 2 bases short, with 12 bases between. This CDR3 has 14 residues. Germline-derived CDR1 and CDR2 are MNHEY and SVGAGI.

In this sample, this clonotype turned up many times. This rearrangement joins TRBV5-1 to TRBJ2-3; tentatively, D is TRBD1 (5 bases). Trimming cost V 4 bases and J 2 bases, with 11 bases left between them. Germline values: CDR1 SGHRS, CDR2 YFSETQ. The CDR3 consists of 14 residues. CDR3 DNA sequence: TGCGCCAGCAGCCCTCGACAGTCCACAGATACGCAGTATTTT. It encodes CASSPRQSTDTQYF.

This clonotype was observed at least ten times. Here the CDR3 DNA reads TGTGCCAGCAGCTCTGCCGGGACAGATGGCTACACCTTC. Translation: CASSSAGTDGYTF. J is TRBJ1-2 and V is TRBV5-6, with TRBD1 matching 7 bases. This CDR3 region has 13 residues. In germline, CDR1 is SGHDT, CDR2 YYEEEE. After removal of 3 bases from V and 6 bases from J, the junction contained 5 bases not matched to a gene. The full variable domain, completed using reference TRBV5-6 and TRBJ1-2, is DAGVTQSPTHLIKTRGQQVTLRCSPKSGHDTVSWYQQALGQGPQFIFQYYEEEERQRGNFPDRFSGHQFPNYSSELNVNALLLGDSALYLCASSSAGTDGYTFGSGTRLTVV.

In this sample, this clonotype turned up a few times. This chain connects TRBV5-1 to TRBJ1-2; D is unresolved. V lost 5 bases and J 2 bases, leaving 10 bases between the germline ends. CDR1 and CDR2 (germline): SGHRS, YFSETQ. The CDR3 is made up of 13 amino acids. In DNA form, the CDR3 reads TGCGCCAGCAGTGACCGGGAGAACTATGGCTACACCTTC. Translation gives CASSDRENYGYTF.

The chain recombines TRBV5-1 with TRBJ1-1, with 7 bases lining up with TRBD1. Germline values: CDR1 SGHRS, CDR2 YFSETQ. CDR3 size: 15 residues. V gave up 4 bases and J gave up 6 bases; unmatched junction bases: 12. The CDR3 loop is CASSPGGGIGAEAFF. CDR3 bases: TGCGCCAGCAGCCCCGGAGGGGGCATCGGGGCTGAAGCTTTCTTT.

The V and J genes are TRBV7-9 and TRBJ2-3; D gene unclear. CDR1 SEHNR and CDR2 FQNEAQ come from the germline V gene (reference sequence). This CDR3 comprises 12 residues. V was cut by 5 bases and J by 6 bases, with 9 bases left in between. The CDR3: CASSPDVDTQYF. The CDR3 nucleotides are TGTGCCAGCAGCCCTGACGTCGATACGCAGTATTTT. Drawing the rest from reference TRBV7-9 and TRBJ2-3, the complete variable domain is DTGVSQNPRHKITKRGQNVTFRCDPISEHNRLYWYRQTLGQGPEFLTYFQNEAQLEKSRLLSDRFSAERPKGSFSTLEIQRTEQGDSAMYLCASSPDVDTQYFGPGTRLTVL.